Included here is one TCR beta chain sequence, with context. No antigen is known for it. The record has no base qualities; no much larger clone is one base away. Receptors were amplified or captured by the immunoSEQ multiplex PCR assay. TCRdb limited this immuneACCESS table to in-frame rearrangements with V and J called. A share of clones is missing; checked studies link under half to unresolved V genes, and the rest is unexplained. In this sample the table shows some 700,000 clones, approximately 85% of which occur a single time. The biggest ten clones account for around 0.0094% of the sample. This sample was included in a study of shared T cell receptors in the human thymus (dated by TCRdb to the early 2020s). Regarding the complete study: The study examined how the human thymus generates shared, self-reactive T-cell receptor alpha chains.

In addition, the sample was reused for a study of human thymus T cells. As described in the second report: Donors were immunologically healthy infants undergoing open corrective cardiac surgery for congenital heart defects in Finland. Thymus tissue was obtained as surgical resects removed during corrective cardiac surgery. V and J gene segment usage appeared biased in both thymic and peripheral blood repertoires. The related research reported highly overlapping thymic TCR repertoires among unrelated individuals. TCR alpha and beta repertoires from seven to nine infant thymus samples and a few related peripheral blood samples were characterized in the study. The infant donors were 7 to 244 days old, and the cohort included several males and a couple of females. Thymocytes were mechanically released from the tissue and were stored as pellets of about 9.5-31 million cells at -70 degrees C. Genomic DNA was extracted from frozen cell pellets with a QIAsymphony instrument. Using the immunoSEQ multiplex PCR assay, the TCRB and TCRAD loci were amplified from a standardized quantity of quality-controlled genomic DNA. The amplicons spanned the V(D)J region and were long enough to cover the CDR3 and allow V and J genes to be identified. Through the commercial immunoSEQ service, the amplicons were sequenced on an Illumina platform. Primer bias and sequencing errors were corrected as previously described, and TCRAD and TCRB definitions were based on the IMGT database. immunoSEQ Analyzer 3.0 and VDJTools were used for repertoire analysis, which covered basic statistics, V/J segment usage, diversity estimates, rarefaction and pairwise overlap. Diversity was estimated with Chao1, ChaoE, Efron-Thisted, Shannon and inverse Simpson indices, and also on datasets down-sampled to the smallest sample. Repertoire overlap was assessed by strict matching of CDR3 nucleotide sequence, V gene and J gene, and clustering was done by Jaccard-based multidimensional scaling. Thymus samples yielded on average about 810,000 unique TCRB clonotypes, compared with roughly 92,000 from blood samples.

Sequenced input: thymocytes. The source of this sequence is a girl less than two years old with a congenital heart defect. Donor details come from another sample of the same person, matched by shared clones.

The base sequence is TGTGCCAGCGGCGGGGGTAACTATGGCTACACCTTC. This codes for CASGGGNYGYTF. Recombination joined TRBV2 with TRBJ1-2, with TRBD1 as a weak D call on 5 bases. The CDR3 spans 12 residues, from the cysteine through the phenylalanine. Only CDR3 DNA remains: 36 bases, in frame from the first base. A distance of 8 bases separates the germline ends of V and J, which lose 8 bases and 1 base respectively. CDR1 SNHLY and CDR2 FYNNEI are derived from the germline V gene.